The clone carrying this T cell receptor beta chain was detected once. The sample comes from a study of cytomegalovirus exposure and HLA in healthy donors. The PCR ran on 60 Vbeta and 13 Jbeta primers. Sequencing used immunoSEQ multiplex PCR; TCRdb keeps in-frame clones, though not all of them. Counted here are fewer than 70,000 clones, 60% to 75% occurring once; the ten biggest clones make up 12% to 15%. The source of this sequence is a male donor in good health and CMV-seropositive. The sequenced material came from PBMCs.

CDR3 protein: CSVDGLAGRGYNEQFF. The CDR3, as DNA: TGCAGCGTTGACGGACTAGCGGGGAGGGGTTACAATGAGCAGTTCTTC. The chain links TRBV29-1 to TRBJ2-1; 12 nucleotides align to TRBD2. Trimming cost V 3 bases and J 4 bases; bases outside gene matches: 7. This CDR3 region has 16 residues. CDR1 SQVTM and CDR2 ANQGSEA come from the germline V gene.